This T cell receptor beta chain was sequenced for a study of shared clonotypes between healthy human individuals. On the study more broadly: Per-donor plates numbered three CD4 naive, three CD4 memory, two CD8 naive and one CD8 memory.

The assay was immunoSEQ multiplex PCR, and TCRdb's table has in-frame clones only and misses some. The sample lists just over 2,000,000 clones, approximately 95% occurring once. Only CD45RO-negative cells positively selected for CCR7 counted as naive CD8 cells, so terminally differentiated effector memory CD45RA+ cells were excluded. Those who donated were healthy HIV-negative adults, with no recent acute infections or vaccinations reported. Everyone who donated was a Caucasian adult who lived in Nashville, Tennessee. Sequenced input: naive CD8+ T cells sorted from blood. This TCR came from a man between 18 and 29 years old in good health.

The DNA of the CDR3 is TGTGCCTGGACTGGGTGGGGGGCGGTAACAGATACGCAGTATTTT. This encodes CAWTGWGAVTDTQYF. The genes are TRBV30 and TRBJ2-3; perhaps D is TRBD1 or TRBD2 (6 bases each). V lost 4 bases, J lost 3 bases, and 17 bases lay in between. Per germline, CDR1 GTSNPN and CDR2 SVGIG (reference sequence). CDR3 length: 15 amino acids.